This passage covers 14 T cell receptor beta chains from one sample sequenced in a study of high-grade serous ovarian cancer treatment subgroups. Some clones are missing from TCRdb's copy, which holds only in-frame ones; the method was immunoSEQ multiplex PCR. This table holds 10,000 to 12,000 clones, 68% found once. Tumor tissue was taken before any definitive surgery or chemotherapy was given. The material sequenced was tumor tissue. The receptors were gathered from a human donor with high-grade serous ovarian cancer.

In regard to this clone: A junction end diverges from the germline sequence, so it may reflect a read error. V and J are TRBV7-7 and TRBJ2-5; 7 positions agree with TRBD2. CDR1 SSHAT and CDR2 FNYEAQ come from the germline V gene (reference sequence). The CDR3 contains 15 residues. The CDR3 DNA reads TGTGCTAGCAGCTTAGCCGGGACTACCCAAGAGACCCAGTACTTC. Translation gives CASSLAGTTQETQYF. The variable domain in full, with the rest retrieved from reference TRBV7-7 and TRBJ2-5, is GAGVSQSPRYKVTKRGQDVTLRCDPISSHATLYWYQQALGQGPEFLTYFNYEAQPDKSGLPSDRFSAERPEGSISTLTIQRTEQRDSAMYRCASSLAGTTQETQYFGPGTRLLVL.

This chain links TRBV5-4 with TRBJ2-5; TRBD2 agrees at 11 bases. Losses at the gene ends were 9 bases for V and 2 bases for J; bases not matched to a gene: 15. Germline lookup yields CDR1 SGHNT and CDR2 YYREEE (reference sequence). The CDR3 sequence is 17 residues long. The CDR3 DNA reads as TGTGCCACCCGGCCCGGTGGACTAGCGGGCGTGCAAGAGACCCAGTACTTC. It specifies CATRPGGLAGVQETQYF.

This clone showed up just a few times. The chain employs TRBV11-2 and TRBJ1-5, with D uncertain. This CDR3 has 13 residues. V lost 0 bases and J lost 5, with 5 bases in between. CDR1 SGHAT and CDR2 FQNNGV come from the germline V gene. In DNA form, the CDR3 reads TGTGCCAGCAGCTTAGACCAACATCAGCCCCAGCATTTT. It translates to CASSLDQHQPQHF.

The V gene is TRBV4-3, the J gene TRBJ2-3; TRBD2 is a possible D gene (6 bases). The CDR3 runs 16 residues. Per the germline V gene, CDR1 is LGHNA and CDR2 is YSLEER. V was pared by 3 bases and J by 2 bases, with 15 bases between. CDR3 in DNA: TGCGCCAGCAGCCAGGGCGACCGGGGGATCACAGATACGCAGTATTTT. It is translated as CASSQGDRGITDTQYF.

V gene TRBV5-1 combines with J gene TRBJ2-5; 9 positions agree with TRBD1. Germline trimming cut 2 bases from V and 2 bases from J; bases unmatched to any gene: 4. This CDR3 region has 15 residues. Germline V gene sequence: CDR1 SGHRS, CDR2 YFSETQ. The CDR3 bases are TGCGCCAGCAGCTTATTTGGGACAGGGCAAGAGACCCAGTACTTC. Residues: CASSLFGTGQETQYF.

The J gene is TRBJ2-1, the V gene TRBV7-2, with a weak D call TRBD1 (6 bases). This CDR3 spans 13 amino acids. Germline loops: CDR1 SGHTA, CDR2 FQGNSA. V was pared by 5 bases and J by 7 bases, with 12 bases between. CDR3 loop: CASSPNTGNEQFF. The CDR3 DNA sequence: TGTGCCAGCAGCCCCAATACAGGGAATGAGCAGTTCTTC.

CDR3 loop: CASSLPLTANYGYTF. As DNA, the CDR3 is TGCGCCAGCAGCCTTCCTCTGACGGCCAACTATGGCTACACCTTC. The chain combines TRBV5-1 with TRBJ1-2; unclear D gene. V was shortened by 4 bases and J by 2 bases, with 15 bases between the two germline ends. The CDR3 is made up of 15 amino acids. Germline V lookup: CDR1 SGHRS, CDR2 YFSETQ.

V usage is TRBV7-9 and J usage is TRBJ2-7; the D is unclear. The CDR3 contains 11 residues. Germline lookup yields CDR1 SEHNR and CDR2 FQNEAQ (reference sequence). The V and J ends lost 5 bases and 3 bases respectively, with 5 bases between them. CDR3 sequence (DNA): TGTGCCAGCAGCCCCTACTACGAGCAGTACTTC. Its translation is CASSPYYEQYF. The entire variable domain, with the rest obtained from reference TRBV7-9 and TRBJ2-7, is as follows: DTGVSQNPRHKITKRGQNVTFRCDPISEHNRLYWYRQTLGQGPEFLTYFQNEAQLEKSRLLSDRFSAERPKGSFSTLEIQRTEQGDSAMYLCASSPYYEQYFGPGTRLTVT.

J is TRBJ2-7 and V is TRBV27, with TRBD2 identical over 10 bases. With 5 bases clipped from V and 3 bases from J, the junction kept 10 bases outside the gene matches. The CDR3 has 16 residues. Per germline, CDR1 MNHEY and CDR2 SMNVEV (reference sequence). The CDR3 sequence: CASSPLSGRPRYEQYF. In DNA, the CDR3 is TGTGCCAGCAGTCCACTTAGCGGGAGGCCCCGCTACGAGCAGTACTTC.

The chain is built from TRBV9 and TRBJ2-7, with 8 bases fitting TRBD2. CDR3 length: 14 amino acids. After removal of 4 bases from V and 6 bases from J, the junction contained 9 bases not matched to a gene. The germline V gene encodes CDR1 SGDLS and CDR2 YYNGEE. The CDR3 region has the DNA TGTGCCAGCAGCAGTAAGCGGGAGTCCGGCGAGCAGTACTTC. It codes for CASSSKRESGEQYF.

This clone was seen more than once but under ten times. V gene TRBV4-3 combines with J gene TRBJ2-7, with a weak D call TRBD2 (6 bases). The V end lost 1 base, the J end lost 3 bases, and 16 bases lay between the germline ends. CDR1 is LGHNA and CDR2 is YSLEER in the germline V gene. The CDR3 is made up of 16 amino acids. CDR3 sequence reads: CASSQGTTGFYYEQYF. The CDR3, as DNA: TGCGCCAGCAGCCAAGGGACTACAGGATTCTACTACGAGCAGTACTTC.

This chain joins TRBV7-2 and TRBJ2-5; TRBD2 is a possible D gene (5 bases). Germline V CDR1 and CDR2: SGHTA, FQGNSA. The CDR3 is 12 amino acids. Trimming removed 3 bases at V and 4 bases at J, with 6 bases between. CDR3: CASSFRGETQYF. The CDR3 DNA follows: TGTGCCAGCAGCTTCCGGGGAGAGACCCAGTACTTC.

This clone was recorded only once. This chain uses TRBV19 with TRBJ2-7, with D maybe TRBD2 (5 bases). Trimming left V 4 bases short and J 2 bases short, with 9 bases between. This CDR3 region has 13 residues. Germline CDR1 LNHDA, CDR2 SQIVND (reference sequence). The CDR3 protein is CASSKEGAYEQYF. The CDR3, as DNA: TGTGCCAGTAGTAAAGAGGGAGCCTACGAGCAGTACTTC.

This clone is labeled medium-sized. The V gene is TRBV19, the J gene TRBJ2-1, with 12 positions matching TRBD2. V dropped 6 bases and J dropped 2; count of bases not matched to a gene: 2. This CDR3 is 15 amino acids long. Looked up from germline, CDR1 is LNHDA and CDR2 is SQIVND (reference sequence). The CDR3 sequence is CASSRTSGAYNEQFF. The DNA for the CDR3 is TGTGCCAGTAGCCGGACTAGCGGGGCCTACAATGAGCAGTTCTTC.